The clone carrying this T cell receptor beta chain was recorded a few times. Its antigen is unknown. Stem cell-like memory, regulatory, central memory and naive CD4+ cells were sorted via CD45RO/CCR7/CD25/CD127/CD95/CD27. Reverse transcription of all isolated RNA meant that expressed TCRB transcripts were sequenced. Clones were read by immunoSEQ multiplex PCR, and TCRdb kept only the in-frame ones, dropping some. This sample has more than 550,000 clones; around 15% occur once, and the top ten carry roughly 0.04%. The sample originates from a study of beta chain features in type 1 diabetes. General study results and limits: The similarity of naive, central memory and Treg TCRB repertoires appeared greater among patients than among healthy donors. Within each of all four CD4+ subsets, Type 1 diabetes patients had TCRB CDR3s that were moderately but significantly shorter.

The V segment lost 5 bases and the J segment 3 bases; nucleotides outside the gene matches: 9. The CDR3 sequence is 17 residues long. In germline, CDR1 is MGHDK, CDR2 SYGVNS. This receptor was identified in a man between 18 and 29 years old with type 1 diabetes. Input material: naive CD4+ T cells from blood. This chain uses TRBV25-1 with TRBJ2-2, with 10 bases matching TRBD2. Written as DNA, the CDR3 is TGTGCCAGCAGTCCCCTAGCGGGAGATAAGGACACCGGGGAGCTGTTTTTT. Translated: CASSPLAGDKDTGELFF.